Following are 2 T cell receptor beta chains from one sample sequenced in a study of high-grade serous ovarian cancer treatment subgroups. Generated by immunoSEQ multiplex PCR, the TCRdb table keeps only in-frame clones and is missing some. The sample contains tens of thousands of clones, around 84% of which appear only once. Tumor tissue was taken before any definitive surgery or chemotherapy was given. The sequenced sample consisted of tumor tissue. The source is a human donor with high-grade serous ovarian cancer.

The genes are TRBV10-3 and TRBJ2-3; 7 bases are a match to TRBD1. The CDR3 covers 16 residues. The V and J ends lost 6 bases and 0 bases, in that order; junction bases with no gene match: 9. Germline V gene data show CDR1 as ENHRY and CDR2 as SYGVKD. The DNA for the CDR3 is TGTGCCATCAGCCCAGGACAGGACCCTAGCACAGATACGCAGTATTTT. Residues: CAISPGQDPSTDTQYF.

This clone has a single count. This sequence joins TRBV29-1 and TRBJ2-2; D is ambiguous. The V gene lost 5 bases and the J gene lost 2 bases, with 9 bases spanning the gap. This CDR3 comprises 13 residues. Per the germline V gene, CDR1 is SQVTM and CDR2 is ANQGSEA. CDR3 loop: CSVYGPNTGELFF. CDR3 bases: TGCAGCGTTTATGGACCAAACACCGGGGAGCTGTTTTTT.